Listed below are T cell receptor beta chains from one sample, sequenced in a study of regulatory T cells in long-lasting Graves disease. TCRdb reanalysed the multiplex PCR reads using MiXCR and keeps one entry per CDR3 protein. The table shows 200,000 to 250,000 distinct CDR3 sequences, with around 20% occurring only once. Here the sequenced sample was peripheral blood mononuclear cells (PBMCs), taken at new diagnosis, from a patient treated with antithyroid drugs. The receptors shown here come from a female donor with Graves disease. Both conserved end residues are part of each CDR3.

V	J	CDR3
TRBV10-1	TRBJ2-1	CASSESGLYNEQFF
TRBV29-1	TRBJ2-7	CSVPGQGAYEQYF
TRBV7-2	TRBJ2-7	CASSLAAGSSGRAFEQYF
TRBV6-1	TRBJ2-5	CASSLERGASKETQYF
TRBV3-1	TRBJ2-1	CASSQDQTSGSPTEQFF
TRBV7-2	TRBJ2-5	CASSRSGGTPYQETQYF
TRBV10-2	TRBJ2-2	CASSEYSTGELFF
TRBV5-5	TRBJ2-7	CASSSTVGYSYEQYF
TRBV11-2	TRBJ2-7	CASSLVFGWSYEQYF
TRBV10-3	TRBJ1-1	CAISTTGGGLDTEAFF
TRBV28	TRBJ2-3	CASSAIPGTSGEDTDTQYF
TRBV7-9	TRBJ2-2	CASSLMLGRELFF
TRBV18	TRBJ2-7	CASSPGTGSIEQYF
TRBV19	TRBJ2-2	CASSIEGTGRSGELFF
TRBV5-1	TRBJ1-2	CASSLMGQGAGYGYTF
TRBV25-1	TRBJ1-1	CASLPHGGSAFF
TRBV6-1	TRBJ2-7	CASIGTYSYEQYF
TRBV12-3/TRBV12-4	TRBJ1-1	CASRLGAGAPEAFF
TRBV20-1	TRBJ1-1	CSARAEGATEAFF
TRBV20-1	TRBJ2-1	CSARVGGRAYNEQFF
TRBV4-3	TRBJ2-3	CASSHRGTGTDTQYF
TRBV4-3	TRBJ2-3	CASSRTFSSTDTQYF
TRBV28	TRBJ1-2	CASSLSQPDRGHGYTF